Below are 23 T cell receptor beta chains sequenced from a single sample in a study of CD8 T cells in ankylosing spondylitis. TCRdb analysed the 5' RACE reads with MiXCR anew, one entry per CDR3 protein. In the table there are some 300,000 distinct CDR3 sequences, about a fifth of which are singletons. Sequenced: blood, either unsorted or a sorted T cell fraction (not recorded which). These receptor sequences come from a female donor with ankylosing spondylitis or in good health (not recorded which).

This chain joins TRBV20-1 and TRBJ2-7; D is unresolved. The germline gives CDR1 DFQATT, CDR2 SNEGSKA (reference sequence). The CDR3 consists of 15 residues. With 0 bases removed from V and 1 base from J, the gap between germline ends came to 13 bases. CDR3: CSARDWNPQSYEQYF. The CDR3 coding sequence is TGCAGTGCTAGAGATTGGAACCCGCAGTCCTACGAGCAGTACTTC.

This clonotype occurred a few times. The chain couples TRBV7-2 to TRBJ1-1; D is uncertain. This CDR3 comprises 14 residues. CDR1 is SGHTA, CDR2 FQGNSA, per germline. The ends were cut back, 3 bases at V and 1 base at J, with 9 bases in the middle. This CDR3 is CASSFWGENTEAFF. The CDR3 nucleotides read TGTGCCAGCAGCTTTTGGGGTGAGAACACTGAAGCTTTCTTT.

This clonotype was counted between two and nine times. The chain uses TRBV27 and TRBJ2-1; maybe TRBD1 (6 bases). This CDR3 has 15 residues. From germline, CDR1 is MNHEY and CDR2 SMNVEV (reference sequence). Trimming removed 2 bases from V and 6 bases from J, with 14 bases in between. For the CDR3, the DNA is TGTGCCAGCAGTTTAGGGGGCCTAGGCTCCAATGAGCAGTTCTTC. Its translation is CASSLGGLGSNEQFF.

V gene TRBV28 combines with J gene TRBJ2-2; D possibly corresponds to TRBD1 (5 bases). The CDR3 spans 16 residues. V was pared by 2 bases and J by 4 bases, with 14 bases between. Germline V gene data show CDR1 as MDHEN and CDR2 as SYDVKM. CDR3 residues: CASSLNPQGPTGELFF. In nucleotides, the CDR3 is TGTGCCAGCAGTTTAAACCCCCAGGGCCCCACCGGGGAGCTGTTTTTT.

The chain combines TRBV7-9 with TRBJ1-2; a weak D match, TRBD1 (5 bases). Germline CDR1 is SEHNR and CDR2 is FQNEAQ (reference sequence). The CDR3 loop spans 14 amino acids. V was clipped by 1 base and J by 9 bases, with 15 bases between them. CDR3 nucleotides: TGTGCCAGCAGCTTAGTCCGGGACGGCGAGTGCTACACCTTC. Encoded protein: CASSLVRDGECYTF.

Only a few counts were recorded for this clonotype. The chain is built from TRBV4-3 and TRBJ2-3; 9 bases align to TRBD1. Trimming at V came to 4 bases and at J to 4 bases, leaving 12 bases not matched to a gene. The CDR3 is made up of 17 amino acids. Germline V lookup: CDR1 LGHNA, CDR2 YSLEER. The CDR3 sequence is CASSRLPGQGVPDTQYF. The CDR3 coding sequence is TGCGCCAGCAGCCGCTTACCGGGACAGGGAGTTCCAGATACGCAGTATTTT.

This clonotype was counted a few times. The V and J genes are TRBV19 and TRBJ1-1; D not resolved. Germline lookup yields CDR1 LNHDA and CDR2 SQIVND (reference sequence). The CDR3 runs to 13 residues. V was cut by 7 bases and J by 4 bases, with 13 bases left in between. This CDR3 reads CASTGVGSTEAFF. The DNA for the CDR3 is TGTGCCAGTACCGGGGTGGGGTCCACTGAAGCTTTCTTT.

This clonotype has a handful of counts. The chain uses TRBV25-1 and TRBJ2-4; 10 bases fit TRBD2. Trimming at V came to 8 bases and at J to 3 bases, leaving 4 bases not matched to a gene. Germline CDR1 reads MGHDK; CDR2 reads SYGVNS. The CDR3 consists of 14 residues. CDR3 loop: CASLPSGSKNIQYF. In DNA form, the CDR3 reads TGTGCCAGCTTACCTAGCGGGAGCAAAAACATTCAGTACTTC.

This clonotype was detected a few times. In DNA, the CDR3 is TGTGCCACCAGTGATGCTAGCACAGATACGCAGTATTTT. Encoded protein: CATSDASTDTQYF. J is TRBJ2-3 and V is TRBV24-1; D is undetermined. CDR3 length: 13 residues. The V end was cut by 3 bases, the J end by 0 bases, with 3 bases between. The germline V gene has CDR1 KGHDR and CDR2 SFDVKD.

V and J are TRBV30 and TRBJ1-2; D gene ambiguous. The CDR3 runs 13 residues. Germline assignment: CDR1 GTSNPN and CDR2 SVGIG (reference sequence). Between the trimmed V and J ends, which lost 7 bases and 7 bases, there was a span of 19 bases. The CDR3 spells CALKTLDVVGYTF. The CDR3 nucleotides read TGTGCCTTGAAAACACTTGACGTAGTTGGCTACACCTTC.

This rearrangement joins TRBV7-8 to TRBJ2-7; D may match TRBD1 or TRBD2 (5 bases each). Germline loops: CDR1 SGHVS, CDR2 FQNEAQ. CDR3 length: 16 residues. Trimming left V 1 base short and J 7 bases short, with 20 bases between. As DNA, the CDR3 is TGTGCCAGCAGCTTAGACCCTATTACGATTTGGGGGGAGCAGTACTTC. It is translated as CASSLDPITIWGEQYF.

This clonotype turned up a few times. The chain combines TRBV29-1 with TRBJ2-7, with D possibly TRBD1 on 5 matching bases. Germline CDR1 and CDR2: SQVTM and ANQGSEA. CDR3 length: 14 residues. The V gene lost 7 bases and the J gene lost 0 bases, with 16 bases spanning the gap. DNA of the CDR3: TGCAGCGCATACTTGGACACCTACTCCTACGAGCAGTACTTC. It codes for CSAYLDTYSYEQYF.

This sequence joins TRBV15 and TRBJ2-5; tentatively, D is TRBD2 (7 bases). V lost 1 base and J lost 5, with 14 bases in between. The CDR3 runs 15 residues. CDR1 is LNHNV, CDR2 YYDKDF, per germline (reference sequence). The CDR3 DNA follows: TGTGCCACCAGCAGAGGTTACGGGGGGCTGGAGACCCAGTACTTC. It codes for CATSRGYGGLETQYF.

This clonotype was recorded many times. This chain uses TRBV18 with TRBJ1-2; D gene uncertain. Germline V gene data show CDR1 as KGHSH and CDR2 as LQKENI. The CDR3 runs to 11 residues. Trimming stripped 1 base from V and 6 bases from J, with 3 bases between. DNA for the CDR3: TGTGCCAGCTCACCACGAGATGGCTACACCTTC. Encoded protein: CASSPRDGYTF.

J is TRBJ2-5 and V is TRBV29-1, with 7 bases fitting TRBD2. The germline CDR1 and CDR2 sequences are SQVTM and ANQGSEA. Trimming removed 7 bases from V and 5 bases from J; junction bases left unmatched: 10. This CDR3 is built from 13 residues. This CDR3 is CSGLAAGFETQYF. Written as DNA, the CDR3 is TGCAGCGGCCTAGCGGCAGGTTTCGAGACCCAGTACTTC. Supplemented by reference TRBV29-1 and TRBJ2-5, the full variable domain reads SAVISQKPSRDICQRGTSLTIQCQVDSQVTMMFWYRQQPGQSLTLIATANQGSEATYESGFVIDKFPISRPNLTFSTLTVSNMSPEDSSIYLCSGLAAGFETQYFGPGTRLLVL.

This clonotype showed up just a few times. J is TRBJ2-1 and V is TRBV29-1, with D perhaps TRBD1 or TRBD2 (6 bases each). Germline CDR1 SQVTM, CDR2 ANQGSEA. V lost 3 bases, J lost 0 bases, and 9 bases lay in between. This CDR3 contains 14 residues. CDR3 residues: CSVDRGLSYNEQFF. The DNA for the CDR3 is TGCAGCGTTGATCGGGGGCTCTCCTACAATGAGCAGTTCTTC.

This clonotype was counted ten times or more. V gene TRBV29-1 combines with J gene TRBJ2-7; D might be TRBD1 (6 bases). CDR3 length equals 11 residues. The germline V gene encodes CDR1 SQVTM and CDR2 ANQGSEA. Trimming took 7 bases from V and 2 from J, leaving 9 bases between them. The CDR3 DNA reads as TGCAGCGCAGGGGACACCTACGAGCAGTACTTC. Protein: CSAGDTYEQYF.

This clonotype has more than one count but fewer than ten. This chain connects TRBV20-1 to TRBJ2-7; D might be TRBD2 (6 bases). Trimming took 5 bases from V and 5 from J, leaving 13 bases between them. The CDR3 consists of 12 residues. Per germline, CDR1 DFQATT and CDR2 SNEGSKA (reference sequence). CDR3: CSAGGGINEQYF. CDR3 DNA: TGCAGTGCTGGAGGCGGGATAAACGAGCAGTACTTC.

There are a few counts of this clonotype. CDR3 protein: CASRSLASGGGVSYNEQFF. In DNA form, the CDR3 reads TGTGCCAGCAGATCCCTGGCTAGCGGGGGAGGGGTCTCCTACAATGAGCAGTTCTTC. The chain employs TRBV12-3 or TRBV12-4 and TRBJ2-1; 10 nucleotides line up with TRBD2. The CDR3 is made up of 19 amino acids. Trimming cost V 6 bases and J 0 bases; bases outside gene matches: 14.

CDR3 DNA sequence: TGTGCCATCAGTGAGTCAGGGCGAGTGGAGACCCAGTACTTC. This gives the protein CAISESGRVETQYF. J is TRBJ2-5 and V is TRBV10-3; D is uncertain. Germline values: CDR1 ENHRY, CDR2 SYGVKD. The CDR3 is 14 amino acids. The V end was cut by 0 bases, the J end by 5 bases, with 10 bases between.

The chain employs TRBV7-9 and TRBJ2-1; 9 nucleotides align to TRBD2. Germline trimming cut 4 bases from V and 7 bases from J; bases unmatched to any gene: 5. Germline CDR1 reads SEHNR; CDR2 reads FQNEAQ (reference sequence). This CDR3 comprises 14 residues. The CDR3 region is CASSSAGGRNEQFF. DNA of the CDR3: TGTGCCAGCAGCTCGGCGGGAGGGAGGAATGAGCAGTTCTTC. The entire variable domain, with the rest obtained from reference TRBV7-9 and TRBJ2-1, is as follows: DTGVSQNPRHKITKRGQNVTFRCDPISEHNRLYWYRQTLGQGPEFLTYFQNEAQLEKSRLLSDRFSAERPKGSFSTLEIQRTEQGDSAMYLCASSSAGGRNEQFFGPGTRLTVL.

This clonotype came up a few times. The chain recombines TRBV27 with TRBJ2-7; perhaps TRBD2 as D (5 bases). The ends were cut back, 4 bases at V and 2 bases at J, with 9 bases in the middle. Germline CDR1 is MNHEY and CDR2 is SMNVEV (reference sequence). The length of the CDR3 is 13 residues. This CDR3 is CASSSTKTYEQYF. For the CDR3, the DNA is TGTGCCAGCAGTTCGACTAAGACCTACGAGCAGTACTTC.

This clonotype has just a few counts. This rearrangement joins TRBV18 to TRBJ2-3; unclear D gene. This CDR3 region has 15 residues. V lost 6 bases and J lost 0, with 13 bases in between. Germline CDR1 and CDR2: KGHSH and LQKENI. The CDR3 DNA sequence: TGTGCCAGCTCCCCTAGAGGCGGCAGCACAGATACGCAGTATTTT. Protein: CASSPRGGSTDTQYF.